These 26 T cell receptor beta chains originate from one sample sequenced in a study of T cells in narcolepsy (dated by TCRdb to the late 2010s). The protocol used for the library was the immunoSEQ multiplex PCR assay. The table comes from immuneACCESS by way of TCRdb, which keeps in-frame sequences with V and J called. Part of the clones is missing from these tables; in studies checked, under half for an unresolved V gene and the rest for unknown reasons. This sample comprises 20,000 to 25,000 clones, almost 85% of them detected only once. The ten largest account for roughly 10% of the sample. Sequenced input: memory (CD45RA-) CD4+ T cells from blood. The cell subset or site label, as the study defines it: memory T cells sorted ex vivo from peripheral blood. The receptor set was obtained from a human donor in good health.

The genes are TRBV5-1 and TRBJ1-2, with 9 bases lining up with TRBD1. Germline assignment: CDR1 SGHRS and CDR2 YFSETQ. The length of the CDR3 is 15 residues. With V trimmed by 5 bases and J by 4 bases, 9 bases remained unmatched. The CDR3 DNA is TGCGCCAGCAGAGAAAATACAGGGGGCGGCTATGGCTACACCTTC. Translated: CASRENTGGGYGYTF.

This chain connects TRBV10-3 to TRBJ2-7; 7 bases match TRBD1. This CDR3 has 13 amino acids. CDR1 and CDR2 (germline): ENHRY, SYGVKD. Unmatched junction bases numbered 3, after V lost 5 bases and J lost 2 bases. The CDR3 DNA is TGTGCCATCAGTCCCGGGACAGCCTACGAGCAGTACTTC. Protein: CAISPGTAYEQYF.

The chain joins TRBV28 to TRBJ2-7; D possibly corresponds to TRBD2 (6 bases). The CDR3 spans 14 residues. Germline-derived CDR1 and CDR2 are MDHEN and SYDVKM. Deletions cut 5 bases from V and 1 base from J, with 12 bases between. CDR3 sequence reads: CASSGGGKSYEQYF. DNA for the CDR3: TGTGCCAGCAGTGGAGGCGGGAAGTCCTACGAGCAGTACTTC.

The V gene is TRBV30, the J gene TRBJ1-3; 7 bases fit TRBD1. The CDR3 runs 12 residues. V was pared by 7 bases and J by 4 bases, with 4 bases of the junction left unmatched. Germline values: CDR1 GTSNPN, CDR2 SVGIG (reference sequence). This chain's CDR3 is CASTGFGNTIYF. The CDR3 bases are TGTGCCTCGACAGGGTTCGGAAACACCATATATTTT.

CDR3 sequence (DNA): TGTGCCATCAGTGAGTTGAGGACACACCCGGGCAATGAGCAGTTCTTC. Encoded protein: CAISELRTHPGNEQFF. The genes are TRBV10-3 and TRBJ2-1; TRBD1 is a possible D gene (5 bases). CDR1 and CDR2 from the germline V gene are ENHRY and SYGVKD. This CDR3 has 16 amino acids. Deletions cut 1 base from V and 6 bases from J, with 16 bases between.

The gene calls are TRBV6-5 and TRBJ1-4; TRBD1 matches 7 bases. The CDR3 consists of 13 residues. With 2 bases clipped from V and 7 bases from J, the junction kept 1 base outside the gene matches. CDR1 MNHEY and CDR2 SVGAGI come from the germline V gene. The CDR3 is CASSYRDSEKLFF. CDR3 DNA sequence: TGTGCCAGCAGTTACCGGGACAGTGAAAAACTGTTTTTT.

The J gene is TRBJ2-2, the V gene TRBV7-2; 7 positions agree with TRBD2. V lost 0 bases, J lost 4 bases, and 5 bases stayed unmatched. The germline gives CDR1 SGHTA, CDR2 FQGNSA. CDR3 size: 16 residues. Written as DNA, the CDR3 is TGTGCCAGCAGCTTAGCGCGCGGGAGTTTCACCGGGGAGCTGTTTTTT. Its protein product is CASSLARGSFTGELFF. Full variable domain (outside the CDR3, taken from reference TRBV7-2 and TRBJ2-2): GAGVSQSPSNKVTEKGKDVELRCDPISGHTALYWYRQSLGQGLEFLIYFQGNSAPDKSGLPSDRFSAERTGGSVSTLTIQRTQQEDSAVYLCASSLARGSFTGELFFGEGSRLTVL.

V is TRBV28 and J is TRBJ1-5; weak D call: TRBD1 (6 bases). The CDR3 runs to 16 residues. The V gene lost 4 bases and the J gene lost 0 bases, with 13 bases spanning the gap. Germline V CDR1 and CDR2: MDHEN, SYDVKM. CDR3: CASSSRDTYSNQPQHF. The CDR3 bases are TGTGCCAGCAGTTCCCGGGACACTTATAGCAATCAGCCCCAGCATTTT.

CDR3 sequence (DNA): TGTGCCAGCAGTTTATACCGGGAGGGGTCAGATACGCAGTATTTT. As protein: CASSLYREGSDTQYF. The chain joins TRBV27 to TRBJ2-3; 8 nucleotides line up with TRBD2. The CDR3 runs to 15 residues. The V and J ends lost 1 base and 4 bases, in that order; junction bases with no gene match: 4. The germline CDR1 and CDR2 sequences are MNHEY and SMNVEV (reference sequence).

The CDR3 reads CACGPGLGRDTGELFF. CDR3 nucleotide sequence: TGTGCCTGCGGACCGGGACTAGGAAGGGACACCGGGGAGCTGTTTTTT. The rearrangement links TRBV30 to TRBJ2-2, with 8 positions matching TRBD2. The CDR3 runs to 16 residues. CDR1 is GTSNPN, CDR2 SVGIG, per germline (reference sequence). The V segment lost 6 bases and the J segment 3 bases; nucleotides outside the gene matches: 12.

The chain joins TRBV19 to TRBJ1-5; weak D call: TRBD1 (6 bases). The CDR3 loop spans 14 amino acids. Trimming pared 7 bases from V and 2 bases from J, leaving 12 bases between. The germline CDR1 and CDR2 sequences are LNHDA and SQIVND (reference sequence). CDR3 residues: CASTPGAGNQPQHF. For the CDR3, the DNA is TGTGCCAGTACCCCGGGGGCCGGCAATCAGCCCCAGCATTTT.

This clone came up a few times. The CDR3 loop reads CASSGLREGKNIQYF. In DNA, the CDR3 is TGTGCCAGTAGCGGCCTCCGGGAGGGCAAAAACATTCAGTACTTC. The J gene is TRBJ2-4, the V gene TRBV19, with TRBD2 matching 8 bases. CDR3 length: 15 amino acids. Germline V lookup: CDR1 LNHDA, CDR2 SQIVND (reference sequence). The ends lost 6 bases at V and 3 bases at J; junction bases unmatched: 7.

The chain employs TRBV14 and TRBJ1-3; no firm D call. Germline loops: CDR1 SGHDN, CDR2 FVKESK. This CDR3 is 12 amino acids long. V was clipped by 0 bases and J by 4 bases, with 1 base between them. In DNA form, the CDR3 reads TGTGCCAGCAGCCAAGACGGAAACACCATATATTTT. Its protein is CASSQDGNTIYF.

V usage is TRBV5-1 and J usage is TRBJ2-3, with 8 bases fitting TRBD2. The junction had 7 bases not matched to a gene; V was cut back by 4 bases and J by 3 bases. Germline CDR1 is SGHRS and CDR2 is YFSETQ. CDR3 length: 15 residues. The CDR3 sequence is CASSPAGDRTDTQYF. CDR3 in DNA: TGCGCCAGCAGCCCAGCGGGAGATCGTACAGATACGCAGTATTTT.

This chain joins TRBV6-5 and TRBJ1-1; tentatively, D is TRBD1 (6 bases). V was shortened by 5 bases and J by 6 bases, with 16 bases between the two germline ends. Germline CDR1 is MNHEY and CDR2 is SVGAGI. The CDR3 covers 14 residues. CDR3 sequence (DNA): TGTGCCAGCAGTGAAGGAGGGGGAAGGGCTGAAGCTTTCTTT. Amino acid sequence: CASSEGGGRAEAFF.

This clone was observed a few times. The chain combines TRBV6-6 with TRBJ1-1, with D uncertain. The germline V and J ends were trimmed by 4 bases and 5 bases, with 11 bases remaining between them. The CDR3 contains 13 residues. CDR1 and CDR2 from the germline V gene are MNHNY and SVGAGI (reference sequence). The CDR3 DNA reads as TGTGCCAGCAGTTCCGAGACGGGGACTGAAGCTTTCTTT. Translated, it gives CASSSETGTEAFF.

This clone was observed a handful of times. The chain employs TRBV28 and TRBJ2-3; 8 positions match TRBD2. V shed 6 bases, J shed 10 bases, and the junction held 15 bases outside the gene matches. The CDR3 is made up of 15 amino acids. Germline assignment: CDR1 MDHEN and CDR2 SYDVKM. In DNA, the CDR3 is TGTGCCAGCAGCCGTCCGGGACTAGGGGTTCAAGCGCAGTATTTT. Protein product: CASSRPGLGVQAQYF.

The gene calls are TRBV5-1 and TRBJ2-6; D gene ambiguous. The germline CDR1 and CDR2 sequences are SGHRS and YFSETQ. CDR3 size: 17 residues. Trimming stripped 1 base from V and 0 bases from J, with 11 bases between. CDR3 residues: CASSLMNIRSGANVLTF. The CDR3 region has the DNA TGCGCCAGCAGCTTGATGAACATTCGCTCTGGGGCCAACGTCCTGACTTTC.

Regarding this clone: Other DNA sequences in this specimen translate into the identical CDR3. This sequence joins TRBV9 and TRBJ2-6; D unresolved. Trimming pared 3 bases from V and 3 bases from J, leaving 10 bases between. The CDR3 is 15 residues long. In germline, CDR1 is SGDLS, CDR2 YYNGEE. CDR3 bases: TGTGCCAGCAGCGCTGGTACTCTTGGGGCCAACGTCCTGACTTTC. Translation: CASSAGTLGANVLTF.

In the case of this clone: The same CDR3 also results from other DNA sequences found in this sample. This chain connects TRBV11-2 to TRBJ2-3; 16 nucleotides align to TRBD2. Per germline, CDR1 SGHAT and CDR2 FQNNGV. The CDR3 covers 17 residues. Germline trimming cut 1 base from V and 5 bases from J; bases unmatched to any gene: 3. CDR3 residues: CASSLGGLAGGRDTQYF. In nucleotides, the CDR3 is TGTGCCAGCAGCTTAGGGGGACTAGCGGGAGGGCGAGATACGCAGTATTTT. Full variable domain (remainder filled in from reference TRBV11-2 and TRBJ2-3): EAGVAQSPRYKIIEKRQSVAFWCNPISGHATLYWYQQILGQGPKLLIQFQNNGVVDDSQLPKDRFSAERLKGVDSTLKIQPAKLEDSAVYLCASSLGGLAGGRDTQYFGPGTRLTVL.

This clone was detected only a few times. V and J are TRBV11-2 and TRBJ2-1, with 7 bases that match TRBD2. J gave up 11 bases and V 4 bases, and 5 bases lay outside the gene matches. The CDR3 sequence is 12 residues long. Per germline, CDR1 SGHAT and CDR2 FQNNGV. CDR3 residues: CASSSGLTKQFF. CDR3 coding DNA: TGTGCCAGCAGCTCGGGACTAACCAAGCAGTTCTTC.

This clone was seen once. This chain uses TRBV6-1 with TRBJ1-5, with D unresolved. There are 15 residues in the CDR3. Trimming removed 1 base from V and 0 bases from J, with 7 bases in between. The germline CDR1 and CDR2 sequences are MNHNS and SASEGT. In DNA, the CDR3 is TGTGCCAGCAGTGAAGGGGGAGTTAGCAATCAGCCCCAGCATTTT. As protein: CASSEGGVSNQPQHF.

The V call is TRBV6-6, the J call TRBJ2-5, with 8 nucleotides matching TRBD1. The CDR3 covers 13 residues. Trimming cost V 5 bases and J 4 bases; bases outside gene matches: 3. Per the germline V gene, CDR1 is MNHNY and CDR2 is SVGAGI (reference sequence). The chain's CDR3 is CASSKTGAETQYF. The DNA of the CDR3 is TGTGCCAGCAGTAAGACAGGGGCAGAGACCCAGTACTTC.

The rearrangement links TRBV4-2 to TRBJ2-1; D is ambiguous. This CDR3 comprises 17 residues. Per the germline V gene, CDR1 is LGHNA and CDR2 is YNFKEQ. The V end was cut by 3 bases, the J end by 5 bases, with 20 bases between. As DNA, the CDR3 is TGTGCCAGCAGCCAGTTCCCCGCCCGGGCGTTACACAATGAGCAGTTCTTC. Its protein is CASSQFPARALHNEQFF.

The J gene is TRBJ2-1, the V gene TRBV28; 8 bases agree with TRBD2. In germline, CDR1 is MDHEN, CDR2 SYDVKM. This CDR3 is 15 amino acids long. Trimming cost V 6 bases and J 10 bases; bases outside gene matches: 14. The CDR3 coding sequence is TGTGCCAGCAGCGCCAGCGGGAGTGGCTTGGGGGAGCAGTTCTTC. As protein: CASSASGSGLGEQFF.

The genes are TRBV9 and TRBJ2-3; D call uncertain. The V gene lost 0 bases and the J gene lost 1 base, with 3 bases spanning the gap. Germline-derived CDR1 and CDR2 are SGDLS and YYNGEE. The CDR3 covers 13 residues. The CDR3 DNA sequence: TGTGCCAGCAGCGTAGCGGGCACAGATACGCAGTATTTT. It is translated as CASSVAGTDTQYF.